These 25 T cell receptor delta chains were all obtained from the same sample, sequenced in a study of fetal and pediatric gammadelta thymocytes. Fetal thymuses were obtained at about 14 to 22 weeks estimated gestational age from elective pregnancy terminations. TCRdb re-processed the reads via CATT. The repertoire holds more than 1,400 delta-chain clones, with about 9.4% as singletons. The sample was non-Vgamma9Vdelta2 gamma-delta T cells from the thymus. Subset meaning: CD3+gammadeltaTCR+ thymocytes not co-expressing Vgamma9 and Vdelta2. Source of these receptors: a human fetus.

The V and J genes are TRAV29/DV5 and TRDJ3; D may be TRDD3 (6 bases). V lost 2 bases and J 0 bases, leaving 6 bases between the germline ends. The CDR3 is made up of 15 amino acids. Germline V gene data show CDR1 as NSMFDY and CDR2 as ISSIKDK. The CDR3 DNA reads TGTGCAGCAAGGGGATACTCCTGGGACACCCGACAGATGTTTTTC. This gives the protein CAARGYSWDTRQMFF.

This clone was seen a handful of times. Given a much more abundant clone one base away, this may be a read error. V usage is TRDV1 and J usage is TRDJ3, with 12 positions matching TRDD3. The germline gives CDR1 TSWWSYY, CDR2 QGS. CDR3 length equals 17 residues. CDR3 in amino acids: CALGTGGYSWDTRQRFF. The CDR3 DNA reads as TGTGCTCTTGGTACTGGGGGATACTCCTGGGACACCCGACAGAGGTTTTTC.

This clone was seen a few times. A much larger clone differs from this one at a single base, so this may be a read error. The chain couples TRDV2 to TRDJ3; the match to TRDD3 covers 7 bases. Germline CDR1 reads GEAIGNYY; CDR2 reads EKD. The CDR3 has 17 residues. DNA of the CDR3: TGTGCCTGTAACACCTGGGGGTTCTCCTGGGACACCCGACAGATGTTTTTC. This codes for CACNTWGFSWDTRQMFF.

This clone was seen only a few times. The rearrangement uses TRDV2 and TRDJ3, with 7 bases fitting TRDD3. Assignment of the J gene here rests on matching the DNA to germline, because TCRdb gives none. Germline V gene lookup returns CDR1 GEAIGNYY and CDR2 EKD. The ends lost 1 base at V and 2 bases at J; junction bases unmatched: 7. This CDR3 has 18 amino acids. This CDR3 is CACDTYWGLPWDTRQMFF. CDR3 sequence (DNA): TGTGCCTGTGACACGTACTGGGGACTCCCCTGGGACACCCGACAGATGTTTTTC.

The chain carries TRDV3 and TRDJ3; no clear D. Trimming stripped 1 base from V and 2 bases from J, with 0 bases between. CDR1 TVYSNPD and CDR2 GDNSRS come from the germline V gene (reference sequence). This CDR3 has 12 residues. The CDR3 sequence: CAFTWDTRQMFF. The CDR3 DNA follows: TGTGCCTTTACCTGGGACACCCGACAGATGTTTTTC. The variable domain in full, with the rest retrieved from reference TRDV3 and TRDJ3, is CDKVTQSSPDQTVASGSEVVLLCTYDTVYSNPDLFWYRIRPDYSFQFVFYGDNSRSEGADFTQGRFSVKHILTQKAFHLVISPVRTEDSATYYCAFTWDTRQMFFGTGIKLFVEP.

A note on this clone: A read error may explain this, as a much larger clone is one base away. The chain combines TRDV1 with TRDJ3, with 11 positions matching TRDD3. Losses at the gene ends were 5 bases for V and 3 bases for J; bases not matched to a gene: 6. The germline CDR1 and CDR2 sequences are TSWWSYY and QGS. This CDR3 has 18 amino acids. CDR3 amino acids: CALGKGTGGYWDTRQMFF. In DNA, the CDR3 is TGTGCTCTTGGGAAAGGGACTGGGGGATACTGGGACACCCGACAGATGTTTTTC.

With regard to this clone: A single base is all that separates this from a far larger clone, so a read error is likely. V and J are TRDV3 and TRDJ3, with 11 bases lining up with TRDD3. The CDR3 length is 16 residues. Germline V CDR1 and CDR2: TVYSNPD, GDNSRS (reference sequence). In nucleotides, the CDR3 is TGTGCCTTTACTGGGGGATACTCCTGGGACGCCCGACAGATGTTTTTC. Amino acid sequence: CAFTGGYSWDARQMFF. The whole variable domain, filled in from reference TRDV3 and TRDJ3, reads CDKVTQSSPDQTVASGSEVVLLCTYDTVYSNPDLFWYRIRPDYSFQFVFYGDNSRSEGADFTQGRFSVKHILTQKAFHLVISPVRTEDSATYYCAFTGGYSWDARQMFFGTGIKLFVEP.

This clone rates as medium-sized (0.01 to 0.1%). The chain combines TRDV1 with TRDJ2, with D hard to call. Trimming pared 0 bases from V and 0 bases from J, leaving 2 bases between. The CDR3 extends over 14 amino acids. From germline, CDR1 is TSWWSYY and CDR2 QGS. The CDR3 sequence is CALGELPLTAQLFF. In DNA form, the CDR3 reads TGTGCTCTTGGGGAACTTCCTTTGACAGCACAACTCTTCTTT.

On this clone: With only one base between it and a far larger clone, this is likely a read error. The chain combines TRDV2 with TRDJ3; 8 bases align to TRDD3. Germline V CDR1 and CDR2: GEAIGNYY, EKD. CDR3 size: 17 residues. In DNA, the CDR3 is TGTGCCTTTGACACCTGGGGGAGCTCCTGGGACACCCGACAGATGTTTTTC. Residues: CAFDTWGSSWDTRQMFF.

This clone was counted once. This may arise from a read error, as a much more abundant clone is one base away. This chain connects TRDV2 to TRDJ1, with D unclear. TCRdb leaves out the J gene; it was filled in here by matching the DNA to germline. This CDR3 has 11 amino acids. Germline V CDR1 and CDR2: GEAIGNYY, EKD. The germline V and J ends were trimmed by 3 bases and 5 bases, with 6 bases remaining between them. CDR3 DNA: TGTGCCTGTGACGCCGGTGATAAACTCATCTTT. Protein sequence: CACDAGDKLIF.

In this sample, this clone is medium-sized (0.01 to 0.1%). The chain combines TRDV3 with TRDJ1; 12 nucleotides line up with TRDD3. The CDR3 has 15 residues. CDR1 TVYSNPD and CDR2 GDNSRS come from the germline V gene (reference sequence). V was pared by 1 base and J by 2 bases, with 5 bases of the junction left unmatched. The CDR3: CAFTGGYARTDKLIF. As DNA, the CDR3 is TGTGCCTTTACTGGGGGATACGCGAGGACCGATAAACTCATCTTT.

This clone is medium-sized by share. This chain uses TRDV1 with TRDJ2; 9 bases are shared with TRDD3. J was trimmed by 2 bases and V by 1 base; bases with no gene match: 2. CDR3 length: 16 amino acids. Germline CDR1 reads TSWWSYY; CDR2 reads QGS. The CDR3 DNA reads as TGTGCTCTTGGGGAACGTACTGGGGGATTGACAGCACAACTCTTCTTT. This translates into CALGERTGGLTAQLFF.

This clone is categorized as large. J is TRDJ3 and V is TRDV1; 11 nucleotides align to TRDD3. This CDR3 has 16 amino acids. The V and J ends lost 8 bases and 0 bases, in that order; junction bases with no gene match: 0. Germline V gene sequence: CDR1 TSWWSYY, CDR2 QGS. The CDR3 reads CALTGGYSWDTRQMFF. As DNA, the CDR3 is TGTGCTCTTACTGGGGGATACTCCTGGGACACCCGACAGATGTTTTTC.

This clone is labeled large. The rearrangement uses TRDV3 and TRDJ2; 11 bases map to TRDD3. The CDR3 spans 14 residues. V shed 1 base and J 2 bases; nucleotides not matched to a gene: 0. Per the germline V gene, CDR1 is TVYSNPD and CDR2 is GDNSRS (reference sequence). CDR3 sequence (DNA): TGTGCCTTTACTGGGGGATACTTGACAGCACAACTCTTCTTT. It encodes CAFTGGYLTAQLFF. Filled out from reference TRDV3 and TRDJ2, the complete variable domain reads CDKVTQSSPDQTVASGSEVVLLCTYDTVYSNPDLFWYRIRPDYSFQFVFYGDNSRSEGADFTQGRFSVKHILTQKAFHLVISPVRTEDSATYYCAFTGGYLTAQLFFGKGTQLIVEP.

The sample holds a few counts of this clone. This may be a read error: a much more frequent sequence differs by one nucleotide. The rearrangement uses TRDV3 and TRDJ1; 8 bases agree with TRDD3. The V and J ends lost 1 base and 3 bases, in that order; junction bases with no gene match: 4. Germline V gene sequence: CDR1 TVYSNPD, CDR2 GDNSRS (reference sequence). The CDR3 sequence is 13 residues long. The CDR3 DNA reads TGTGCCTTTACTGGGGGAGACGCCGATAAACTCATCTTT. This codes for CAFTGGDADKLIF.

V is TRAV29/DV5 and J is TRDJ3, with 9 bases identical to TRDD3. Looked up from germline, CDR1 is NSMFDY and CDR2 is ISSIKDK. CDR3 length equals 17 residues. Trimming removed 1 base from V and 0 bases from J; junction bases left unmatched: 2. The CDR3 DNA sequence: TGTGCAGCAAGCTACTGGGGGAGCTCCTGGGACACCCGACAGATGTTTTTC. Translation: CAASYWGSSWDTRQMFF.

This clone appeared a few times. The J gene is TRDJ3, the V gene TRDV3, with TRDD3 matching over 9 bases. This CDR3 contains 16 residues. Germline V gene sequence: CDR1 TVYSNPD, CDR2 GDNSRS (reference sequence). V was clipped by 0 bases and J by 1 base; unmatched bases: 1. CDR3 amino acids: CAFSTGGSWDTRQMFF. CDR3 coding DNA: TGTGCCTTTAGTACTGGGGGATCCTGGGACACCCGACAGATGTTTTTC. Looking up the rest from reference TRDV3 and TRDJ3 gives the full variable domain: CDKVTQSSPDQTVASGSEVVLLCTYDTVYSNPDLFWYRIRPDYSFQFVFYGDNSRSEGADFTQGRFSVKHILTQKAFHLVISPVRTEDSATYYCAFSTGGSWDTRQMFFGTGIKLFVEP.

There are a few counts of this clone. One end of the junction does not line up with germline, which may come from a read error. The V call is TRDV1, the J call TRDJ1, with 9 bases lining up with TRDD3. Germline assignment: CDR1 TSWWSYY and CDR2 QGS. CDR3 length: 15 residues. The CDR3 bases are TGTGCTCTTGGGGAACTACTGGGGGACACCGAGAAACGCATCTTT. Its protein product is CALGELLGDTEKRIF.

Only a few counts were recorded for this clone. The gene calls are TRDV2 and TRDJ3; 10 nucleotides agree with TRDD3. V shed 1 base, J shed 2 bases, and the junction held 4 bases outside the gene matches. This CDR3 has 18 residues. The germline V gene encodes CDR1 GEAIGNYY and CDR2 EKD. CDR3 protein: CACDTGGYAAWDTRQMFF. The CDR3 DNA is TGTGCCTGTGACACGGGGGGATACGCAGCCTGGGACACCCGACAGATGTTTTTC.

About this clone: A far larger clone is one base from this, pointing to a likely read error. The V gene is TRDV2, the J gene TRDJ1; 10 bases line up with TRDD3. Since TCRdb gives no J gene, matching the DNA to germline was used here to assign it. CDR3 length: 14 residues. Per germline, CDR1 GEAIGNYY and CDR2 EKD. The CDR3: CAGDTGGYTDKLIF. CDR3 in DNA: TGTGCCGGTGACACTGGGGGATACACCGATAAACTCATCTTT.

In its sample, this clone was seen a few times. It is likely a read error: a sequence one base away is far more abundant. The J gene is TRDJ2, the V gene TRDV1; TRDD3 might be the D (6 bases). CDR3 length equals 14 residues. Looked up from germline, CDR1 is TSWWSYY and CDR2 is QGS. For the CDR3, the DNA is TGTGCTCTTGGGGAACTGGGGGAGACAGCACAACGCTTCTTT. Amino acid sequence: CALGELGETAQRFF.

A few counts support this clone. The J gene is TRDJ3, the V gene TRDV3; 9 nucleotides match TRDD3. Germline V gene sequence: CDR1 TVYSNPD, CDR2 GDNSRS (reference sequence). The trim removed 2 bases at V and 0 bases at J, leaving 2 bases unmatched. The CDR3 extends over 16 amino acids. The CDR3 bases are TGTGCCTTTTACTGGGGGAGCTCCTGGGACACCCGACAGATGTTTTTC. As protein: CAFYWGSSWDTRQMFF.

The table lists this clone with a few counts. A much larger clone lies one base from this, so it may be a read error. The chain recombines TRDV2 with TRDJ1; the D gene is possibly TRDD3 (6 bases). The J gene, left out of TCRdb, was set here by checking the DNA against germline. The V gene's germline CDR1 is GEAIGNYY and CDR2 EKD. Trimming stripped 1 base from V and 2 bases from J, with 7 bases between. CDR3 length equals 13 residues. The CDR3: CACDTGDTDKLIF. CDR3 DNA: TGTGCCTGTGACACAGGGGATACCGATAAACTCATCTTT.

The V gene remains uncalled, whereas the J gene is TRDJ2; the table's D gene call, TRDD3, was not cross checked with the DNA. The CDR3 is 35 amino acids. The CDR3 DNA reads TGCAGTGGTATCAACGCAGAGTACATGGGAAGCAGTGGTATCAACGCAGAGTACATGGGAAGCAGTGGTATCAACGCAGAGTACATGGGAGCACAACTCTTCTTT. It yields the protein CSGINAEYMGSSGINAEYMGSSGINAEYMGAQLFF.

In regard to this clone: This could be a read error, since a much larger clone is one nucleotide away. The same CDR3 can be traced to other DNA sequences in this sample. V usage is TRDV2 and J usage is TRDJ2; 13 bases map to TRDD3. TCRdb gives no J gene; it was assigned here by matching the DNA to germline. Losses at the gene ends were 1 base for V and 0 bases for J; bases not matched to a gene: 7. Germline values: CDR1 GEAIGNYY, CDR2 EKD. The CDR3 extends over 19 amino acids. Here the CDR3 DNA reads TGTGCCTGTGACACTGGTACTGGGGGATACGAATCTTTGACAGCACAACTCTTCTTT. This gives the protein CACDTGTGGYESLTAQLFF.